These 6 T cell receptor beta chains were all obtained from the same sample, sequenced in a study of T cells after yellow fever vaccination. TCRdb independently ran MiXCR on the 5' RACE reads; one entry per CDR3 protein. The sample includes roughly 350,000 distinct CDR3 sequences, about 4% of them seen just once. The specimen comprised PBMCs, sampled 5 days after the yellow fever booster vaccination. These receptors all stem from a young man who received the YFV17D yellow fever vaccine.

This rearrangement joins TRBV24-1 to TRBJ2-3; 9 bases match TRBD2. CDR1 and CDR2 (germline): KGHDR, SFDVKD. The CDR3 contains 14 residues. V lost 10 bases, J lost 1 base, and 5 bases stayed unmatched. This CDR3 reads CATQLAGGTDTQYF. The CDR3, as DNA: TGTGCCACACAATTAGCGGGGGGCACAGATACGCAGTATTTT.

This clonotype was recorded at least ten times. V is TRBV3-1 and J is TRBJ1-5, with a tentative D call TRBD1 (6 bases). In germline, CDR1 is LGHDT, CDR2 YNNKEL (reference sequence). Between the trimmed V and J ends, which lost 1 base and 6 bases, there was a span of 7 bases. CDR3 length: 13 amino acids. The CDR3 here is CASSQGGLQPQHF. The CDR3 DNA reads TGTGCCAGCAGCCAAGGGGGGCTTCAGCCCCAGCATTTT. The full variable domain, rest sourced from reference TRBV3-1 and TRBJ1-5, is DTAVSQTPKYLVTQMGNDKSIKCEQNLGHDTMYWYKQDSKKFLKIMFSYNNKELIINETVPNRFSPKSPDKAHLNLHINSLELGDSAVYFCASSQGGLQPQHFGDGTRLSIL.

The chain couples TRBV14 to TRBJ2-1; maybe TRBD2 (5 bases). The V end was cut by 6 bases, the J end by 8 bases, with 20 bases between. The germline V gene has CDR1 SGHDN and CDR2 FVKESK. This CDR3 has 15 residues. CDR3 region: CASRPMGAGWHEQFF. The CDR3 region has the DNA TGTGCCAGCAGACCCATGGGAGCAGGTTGGCATGAGCAGTTCTTC.

A few counts support this clonotype. This rearrangement joins TRBV20-1 to TRBJ1-3; perhaps TRBD1 as D (5 bases). From germline, CDR1 is DFQATT and CDR2 SNEGSKA (reference sequence). The CDR3 has 14 residues. The V and J ends lost 6 bases and 0 bases respectively, with 12 bases between them. The CDR3 protein is CSAGDSHSGNTIYF. The CDR3 bases are TGCAGTGCAGGAGACAGCCACTCTGGAAACACCATATATTTT.

This clonotype was counted many times. This chain connects TRBV7-3 to TRBJ2-1; TRBD2 is a possible D gene (6 bases). Germline values: CDR1 SGHTA, CDR2 FQGTGA. V lost 11 bases, J lost 10 bases, and 9 bases lay in between. The length of the CDR3 is 9 residues. CDR3 amino acids: CAPAGEQFF. CDR3 DNA sequence: TGTGCCCCTGCGGGGGAGCAGTTCTTC.

This clonotype was seen more than once but under ten times. V usage is TRBV7-7 and J usage is TRBJ2-1; a possible D gene is TRBD1 (5 bases). Germline CDR1 reads SSHAT; CDR2 reads FNYEAQ (reference sequence). The CDR3 sequence is 16 residues long. V lost 2 bases and J 0 bases, leaving 11 bases between the germline ends. Written as DNA, the CDR3 is TGTGCCAGCAGCTTATCAGGGCCCCGCTCCTACAATGAGCAGTTCTTC. This gives the protein CASSLSGPRSYNEQFF.